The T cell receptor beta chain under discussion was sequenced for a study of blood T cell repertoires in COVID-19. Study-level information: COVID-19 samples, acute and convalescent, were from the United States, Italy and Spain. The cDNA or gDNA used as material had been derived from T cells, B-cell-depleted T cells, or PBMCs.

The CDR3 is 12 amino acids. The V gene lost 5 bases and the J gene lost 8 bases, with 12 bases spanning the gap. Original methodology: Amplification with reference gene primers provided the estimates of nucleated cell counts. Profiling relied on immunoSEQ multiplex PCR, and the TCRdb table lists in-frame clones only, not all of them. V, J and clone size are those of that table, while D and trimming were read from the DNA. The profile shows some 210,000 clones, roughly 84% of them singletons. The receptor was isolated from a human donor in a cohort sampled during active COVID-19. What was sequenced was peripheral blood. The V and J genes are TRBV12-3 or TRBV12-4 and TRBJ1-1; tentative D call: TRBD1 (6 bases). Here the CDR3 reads CASSPGGAEAFF. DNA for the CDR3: TGTGCCAGCAGTCCTGGGGGGGCGGAAGCTTTCTTT.